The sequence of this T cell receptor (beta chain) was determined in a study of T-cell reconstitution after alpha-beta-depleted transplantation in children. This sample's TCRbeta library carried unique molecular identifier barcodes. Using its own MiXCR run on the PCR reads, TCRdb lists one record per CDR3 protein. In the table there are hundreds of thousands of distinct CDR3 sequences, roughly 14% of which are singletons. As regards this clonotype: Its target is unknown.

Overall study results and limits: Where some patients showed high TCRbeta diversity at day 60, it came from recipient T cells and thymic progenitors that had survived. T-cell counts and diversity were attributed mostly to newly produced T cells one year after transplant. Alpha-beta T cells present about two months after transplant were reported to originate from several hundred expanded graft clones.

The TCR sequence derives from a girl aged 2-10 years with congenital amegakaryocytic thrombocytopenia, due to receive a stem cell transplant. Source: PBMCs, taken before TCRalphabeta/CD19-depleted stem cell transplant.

CDR3 nucleotide sequence: TGTGCCATCCAGCTCGGAGCGAGTCTTGGGAATGAGCAGTTCTTC. It codes for CAIQLGASLGNEQFF. V gene TRBV10-3 combines with J gene TRBJ2-1, with D uncertain. V was trimmed by 8 bases and J by 7 bases, leaving 21 bases between them. The CDR3 is 15 amino acids. Germline CDR1 reads ENHRY; CDR2 reads SYGVKD.